Listed below are T cell receptor beta chains from one sample, sequenced in a study of T cell clones after liver transplantation. Libraries were prepared by immunoSEQ multiplex PCR; TCRdb keeps only in-frame clonotypes and omits some of them. In the table there are 98,000 or so clones, 82% of which are singletons. Source: CD4+ T cells from blood, taken before liver transplant. The receptors shown here come from a human donor who received a liver transplant. The CDR3 runs from the conserved cysteine through the conserved F or W. The D gene is left open where the match is weak. A row's size may be missing; if present it is once, few, many or a size class.

J gene: TRBJ1-3; clone size: NA; V gene: TRBV29-1; D gene: NA; CDR3 DNA: TGCAGCTTCACCGAGAGCTCTGGAAACACCATATATTTT; CDR3 protein: CSFTESSGNTIYF
J gene: TRBJ1-5; clone size: NA; V gene: TRBV7-2; D gene: NA; CDR3 DNA: TGTGCCAGCAGCCCAGAGATGGGAGGGCCCCAGCATTTT; CDR3 protein: CASSPEMGGPQHF
J gene: TRBJ1-5; clone size: NA; V gene: TRBV6-6; D gene: NA; CDR3 DNA: TGTGCCGCCTCAGTCCGGGCTAATCAGCCCCAGCATTTT; CDR3 protein: CAASVRANQPQHF
J gene: TRBJ2-7; clone size: once; V gene: TRBV27; D gene: NA; CDR3 DNA: TGTGCCAGCAGTTTAAAATGGGACCGACCCTTCGAGCAGTACTTC; CDR3 protein: CASSLKWDRPFEQYF
J gene: TRBJ1-1; clone size: NA; V gene: TRBV6-6; D gene: NA; CDR3 DNA: TGTGCCAGCAAAAACAACGCTCCGAACACTGAAGCTTTCTTT; CDR3 protein: CASKNNAPNTEAFF
J gene: TRBJ1-5; clone size: many; V gene: TRBV29-1; D gene: NA; CDR3 DNA: TGCAGCGTTTCAAGTGGCAATCAGCCCCAGCATTTT; CDR3 protein: CSVSSGNQPQHF
J gene: TRBJ1-5; clone size: once; V gene: TRBV5-6; D gene: TRBD1; CDR3 DNA: TGTGCCAGCAGCGGGAGGACAGGGGGCGAAATGAGTAGCAATCAGCCCCAGCATTTT; CDR3 protein: CASSGRTGGEMSSNQPQHF
J gene: TRBJ1-3; clone size: NA; V gene: TRBV5-4; D gene: NA; CDR3 DNA: TGTGCCAGCAGCCTCACCGGATACTCTGGAAACACCATATATTTT; CDR3 protein: CASSLTGYSGNTIYF
J gene: TRBJ2-5; clone size: NA; V gene: TRBV9; D gene: TRBD2; CDR3 DNA: TGTGCCAGCAGCGTGTCCGGGACTAGCGGGGCCGAGGAGACCCAGTACTTC; CDR3 protein: CASSVSGTSGAEETQYF
J gene: TRBJ1-5; clone size: NA; V gene: TRBV6-5; D gene: TRBD1; CDR3 DNA: TGTGCCAGTCGGCGACAGGGGGATGATCAGCCCCAGCATTTT; CDR3 protein: CASRRQGDDQPQHF
J gene: TRBJ1-4; clone size: NA; V gene: TRBV15; D gene: TRBD1; CDR3 DNA: TGTGCCACCAGCCGAACGACAGGGCCTAATGAAAAACTGTTTTTT; CDR3 protein: CATSRTTGPNEKLFF
J gene: TRBJ2-7; clone size: few; V gene: TRBV5-1; D gene: NA; CDR3 DNA: TGCGCCAGCAGCCAGGACATACAGTCCCACGAGCAGTACTTC; CDR3 protein: CASSQDIQSHEQYF
J gene: TRBJ2-5; clone size: NA; V gene: TRBV2; D gene: TRBD2; CDR3 DNA: TGTGCCAGCAGAACTAGCGGGGGGGCCTCCAACCAAGAGACCCAGTACTTC; CDR3 protein: CASRTSGGASNQETQYF
J gene: TRBJ2-2; clone size: NA; V gene: TRBV18; D gene: NA; CDR3 DNA: TGTGCCAGCTCATTAATTGGACCGGACAGACTCACCGGGGAGCTGTTTTTT; CDR3 protein: CASSLIGPDRLTGELFF
J gene: TRBJ2-7; clone size: NA; V gene: TRBV5-1; D gene: NA; CDR3 DNA: TGCGCCAGCAGCCGGGATTGGGGGGCGTCCCCCGACGAGCAGTACTTC; CDR3 protein: CASSRDWGASPDEQYF
J gene: TRBJ1-5; clone size: few; V gene: TRBV27; D gene: TRBD1; CDR3 DNA: TGTGCCAGCAGTCCTGACGGACAGGGTGTAAATCAGCCCCAGCATTTT; CDR3 protein: CASSPDGQGVNQPQHF
J gene: TRBJ1-5; clone size: NA; V gene: TRBV12-5; D gene: NA; CDR3 DNA: TGTGCTAGTGCCCCGGAGTTCCTAGGGAATCAGCCCCAGCATTTT; CDR3 protein: CASAPEFLGNQPQHF
J gene: TRBJ1-5; clone size: NA; V gene: TRBV27; D gene: TRBD1; CDR3 DNA: TGTGCCAGCAGTTTATACAGGGGTCAGCCCCAGCATTTT; CDR3 protein: CASSLYRGQPQHF
J gene: TRBJ2-7; clone size: NA; V gene: TRBV10-1; D gene: TRBD2; CDR3 DNA: TGCGCCAGCAGTGCTAGCGGGAGAACCTACGAGCAGTACTTC; CDR3 protein: CASSASGRTYEQYF
J gene: TRBJ2-1; clone size: NA; V gene: TRBV7-2; D gene: TRBD1; CDR3 DNA: TGTGCCAGCAGAGACAGGGGCAGCTCCTACAATGAGCAGTTCTTC; CDR3 protein: CASRDRGSSYNEQFF
J gene: TRBJ2-1; clone size: NA; V gene: TRBV11-2; D gene: TRBD1; CDR3 DNA: TGTGCCAGCAGCTCCTGGGGACAGGGGGCGACTGGTAGCTATGAGCAGTTCTTC; CDR3 protein: CASSSWGQGATGSYEQFF